Presented here are 11 T cell receptor beta chains from one specimen sequenced in a study of blood T cells in healthy people across ages. For the second PCR, which ran for 7 to 11 cycles, a sample-barcoded 5' primer and a J-beta primer mix were used. TCRdb passed the 5' RACE reads through MiXCR, listing each CDR3 protein once. The table records about a million distinct CDR3 sequences, roughly two fifths of them present only once. The sample was blood. The receptors originated from a man aged 18 to 30 in good health.

The chain joins TRBV20-1 to TRBJ1-5; 7 nucleotides line up with TRBD1. This CDR3 has 15 amino acids. Germline CDR1 reads DFQATT; CDR2 reads SNEGSKA (reference sequence). V was pared by 6 bases and J by 3 bases, with 11 bases of the junction left unmatched. The CDR3 region is CSAQLQGPLNQPQHF. DNA for the CDR3: TGCAGTGCCCAACTACAGGGGCCCCTCAATCAGCCCCAGCATTTT.

A word on this clonotype: One end of the junction fails to match germline, which may point to a read error. The chain is built from TRBV29-1 and TRBJ1-2; D remains ambiguous. Per germline, CDR1 SQVTM and CDR2 ANQGSEA. The CDR3 has 12 amino acids. CDR3: CGVVQDYCGYTF. Here the CDR3 DNA reads TGCGGCGTTGTGCAGGACTACTGTGGCTACACCTTC.

The rearrangement joins TRBV21-1 to TRBJ2-7; the table names TRBD2, a call not compared with the DNA. TRBV21-1 is given as a pseudogene. The CDR3 has 12 residues. CDR3: CASTLPRYEQYF. DNA of the CDR3: TGTGCCAGCACCCTCCCCCGCTACGAGCAGTACTTC.

The genes are TRBV3-1 and TRBJ1-1; no reliable D call. Trimming took 4 bases from V and 4 from J, leaving 7 bases between them. Looked up from germline, CDR1 is LGHDT and CDR2 is YNNKEL (reference sequence). This CDR3 contains 12 residues. The CDR3 loop reads CASSRAGTEAFF. In DNA, the CDR3 is TGTGCCAGCAGCCGTGCGGGCACTGAAGCTTTCTTT. The full variable domain, completed using reference TRBV3-1 and TRBJ1-1, is DTAVSQTPKYLVTQMGNDKSIKCEQNLGHDTMYWYKQDSKKFLKIMFSYNNKELIINETVPNRFSPKSPDKAHLNLHINSLELGDSAVYFCASSRAGTEAFFGQGTRLTVV.

This clonotype showed up just once. The chain combines TRBV11-2 with TRBJ2-5; D may be TRBD1 or TRBD2 (5 bases each). Trimming cost V 5 bases and J 11 bases, with 27 bases left between them. The germline CDR1 and CDR2 sequences are SGHAT and FQNNGV. The CDR3 has 16 amino acids. The CDR3 is CASSPLRGPSYNEQYF. Written as DNA, the CDR3 is TGTGCCAGCAGCCCCCTCCGGGGACCCTCCTACAATGAGCAGTACTTC.

Regarding this clonotype: Mismatch with germline at one junction end may stem from a read error. The rearrangement joins TRBV9 to TRBJ1-5, with D possibly being TRBD1 (6 bases). CDR1 and CDR2 from the germline V gene are SGDLS and YYNGEE. The CDR3 contains 13 residues. The DNA of the CDR3 is TGCGCCAGCAGCGTAGGGGGAAGTCAGCCCCAGCATTTT. Translation: CASSVGGSQPQHF.

This clonotype was seen only once. The chain links TRBV4-3 to TRBJ2-2; 8 bases map to TRBD1. Trimming took 4 bases from V and 3 from J; bases not matched to a gene: 7. The CDR3 is made up of 16 amino acids. Germline-derived CDR1 and CDR2 are LGHNA and YSLEER. CDR3 sequence reads: CASSRSGGADTGELFF. In nucleotides, the CDR3 is TGCGCCAGCAGCCGATCAGGGGGCGCCGACACCGGGGAGCTGTTTTTT.

The genes are TRBV2 and TRBJ2-2, with TRBD2 as a possible D gene (5 bases). The V and J ends lost 4 bases and 2 bases respectively, with 11 bases between them. This CDR3 is 15 amino acids long. The germline gives CDR1 SNHLY, CDR2 FYNNEI. The CDR3 DNA reads TGTGCCAGCAGTGCTGAGGGTTTTAACACCGGGGAGCTGTTTTTT. This gives the protein CASSAEGFNTGELFF.

The V and J genes are TRBV11-2 and TRBJ2-2; D uncertain. Trimming cost V 4 bases and J 1 base, with 16 bases left between them. This CDR3 comprises 17 residues. Germline CDR1 and CDR2: SGHAT and FQNNGV. Here the CDR3 DNA reads TGTGCCAGCAGCTACGAAATACGGAACAAGAACACCGGGGAGCTGTTTTTT. Translation: CASSYEIRNKNTGELFF.

This rearrangement joins TRBV6-2 or TRBV6-3 to TRBJ1-5; 8 nucleotides agree with TRBD1. The CDR3 extends over 14 amino acids. CDR1 and CDR2 from the germline V gene are MNHEY and SVGEGT. Trimming at V came to 5 bases and at J to 7 bases, leaving 7 bases not matched to a gene. The DNA for the CDR3 is TGTGCCAGCAGTCAAGACAGGGGTTGGCAGCCCCAGCATTTT. This codes for CASSQDRGWQPQHF.

This clonotype was picked up one time. The chain links TRBV7-2 to TRBJ1-5, with D perhaps TRBD1 (5 bases). Trimming took off 5 bases at V and 2 bases at J, with 16 bases between the two ends. Germline V lookup: CDR1 SGHTA, CDR2 FQGNSA. This CDR3 contains 16 residues. DNA for the CDR3: TGTACCAGCAGCCCTACGGGGGGTCTAGGCAATCAGCCCCAGCATTTT. Translating gives CTSSPTGGLGNQPQHF.